The 23 T cell receptor beta chains in this list originate from one sample, sequenced in a study of blood T cell repertoires in COVID-19. TCRdb keeps only in-frame clones here, not all; method: immunoSEQ multiplex PCR. The sample records approximately 90,000 clones, 89% being singletons. The sequenced material came from peripheral blood. The receptors shown here come from a man in his fifties with acute or convalescent COVID-19.

The chain combines TRBV29-1 with TRBJ2-5; TRBD1 matches 10 bases. The CDR3 contains 13 residues. CDR1 is SQVTM, CDR2 ANQGSEA, per germline. Germline trimming cut 4 bases from V and 5 bases from J; bases unmatched to any gene: 4. CDR3 protein: CSVGGQGWETQYF. The CDR3 nucleotides read TGCAGCGTTGGGGGACAGGGGTGGGAGACCCAGTACTTC.

This chain connects TRBV11-2 to TRBJ2-7, with 7 bases that match TRBD2. The trim removed 5 bases at V and 2 bases at J, leaving 6 bases unmatched. The CDR3 sequence is 14 residues long. Germline V gene lookup returns CDR1 SGHAT and CDR2 FQNNGV. Written as DNA, the CDR3 is TGTGCCAGCAGCCCCGACCGGGGGGCCTACGAGCAGTACGTC. It translates to CASSPDRGAYEQYV.

The rearrangement uses TRBV19 and TRBJ2-7, with TRBD1 matching over 7 bases. CDR1 is LNHDA and CDR2 is SQIVND in the germline V gene (reference sequence). This CDR3 comprises 15 residues. Unmatched junction bases numbered 14, after V lost 10 bases and J lost 2 bases. The CDR3 reads CATRNSGGATYEQYF. For the CDR3, the DNA is TGTGCCACTAGAAACTCAGGGGGAGCTACCTACGAGCAGTACTTC.

The chain is built from TRBV30 and TRBJ1-2; possibly TRBD1 for D (5 bases). The V gene's germline CDR1 is GTSNPN and CDR2 SVGIG (reference sequence). V was clipped by 6 bases and J by 2 bases, with 13 bases between them. The CDR3 totals 13 residues. In nucleotides, the CDR3 is TGTGCCTGTGTCTCAGGGTCCAACTATGGCTACACCTTC. Amino acid sequence: CACVSGSNYGYTF.

The gene calls are TRBV5-4 and TRBJ1-1; D perhaps matches TRBD1 (6 bases). This CDR3 has 16 residues. The V gene's germline CDR1 is SGHNT and CDR2 YYREEE (reference sequence). Trimming left V 3 bases short and J 2 bases short, with 17 bases between. CDR3 nucleotide sequence: TGTGCCAGCAGCTCGGAGGGGGGGAGACTAAACACTGAAGCTTTCTTT. Amino acid sequence: CASSSEGGRLNTEAFF.

This clone came up a few times. This sequence joins TRBV2 and TRBJ2-7; the match to TRBD1 covers 8 bases. The CDR3 contains 14 residues. Unmatched junction bases numbered 8, after V lost 4 bases and J lost 6 bases. In germline, CDR1 is SNHLY, CDR2 FYNNEI. The CDR3: CASSVAQGAVEQYF. CDR3 nucleotides: TGTGCCAGCAGTGTTGCCCAGGGGGCGGTCGAGCAGTACTTC. The full variable domain, its missing parts supplied by reference TRBV2 and TRBJ2-7, is EPEVTQTPSHQVTQMGQEVILRCVPISNHLYFYWYRQILGQKVEFLVSFYNNEISEKSEIFDDQFSVERPDGSNFTLKIRSTKLEDSAMYFCASSVAQGAVEQYFGPGTRLTVT.

This chain links TRBV5-6 with TRBJ2-5, with 9 bases identical to TRBD2. The V gene end was trimmed by 2 bases and the J gene end by 5 bases; junction bases not matched to a gene: 13. Germline V gene sequence: CDR1 SGHDT, CDR2 YYEEEE. The CDR3 loop spans 17 amino acids. Here the CDR3 DNA reads TGTGCCAGCAGCTTAACTGGGACTAGCTCCGGATGGGAGACCCAGTACTTC. Amino acid sequence: CASSLTGTSSGWETQYF. Drawing the rest from reference TRBV5-6 and TRBJ2-5, the complete variable domain is DAGVTQSPTHLIKTRGQQVTLRCSPKSGHDTVSWYQQALGQGPQFIFQYYEEEERQRGNFPDRFSGHQFPNYSSELNVNALLLGDSALYLCASSLTGTSSGWETQYFGPGTRLLVL.

The CDR3 DNA is TGCGCCAGCAACTCGGGGGGATCCACCGGGGAGCTGTTTTTT. It translates to CASNSGGSTGELFF. The chain joins TRBV5-1 to TRBJ2-2; 7 bases are a match to TRBD2. V lost 6 bases and J lost 4; bases outside the gene matches: 6. This CDR3 comprises 14 residues. CDR1 SGHRS and CDR2 YFSETQ come from the germline V gene.

The gene calls are TRBV7-2 and TRBJ1-2, with TRBD1 matching 11 bases. CDR1 is SGHTA, CDR2 FQGNSA, per germline. J gave up 8 bases and V 0 bases, and 8 bases lay outside the gene matches. The CDR3 extends over 16 amino acids. The CDR3 here is CASSLAFTGQGGGYTF. The DNA for the CDR3 is TGTGCCAGCAGCTTAGCGTTCACGGGACAGGGGGGCGGCTACACCTTC.

The genes are TRBV2 and TRBJ2-3; D perhaps matches TRBD1 (6 bases). Germline V gene lookup returns CDR1 SNHLY and CDR2 FYNNEI. Trimming pared 5 bases from V and 3 bases from J, leaving 18 bases between. The CDR3 totals 16 residues. The CDR3 is CASSSWQGIRTDTQYF. CDR3 in DNA: TGTGCCAGCAGTTCTTGGCAGGGGATTAGAACAGATACGCAGTATTTT.

The rearrangement links TRBV2 to TRBJ2-3; D possibly corresponds to TRBD2 (5 bases). This CDR3 comprises 13 residues. Deletions cut 7 bases from V and 2 bases from J, with 10 bases between. Germline V gives CDR1 SNHLY, CDR2 FYNNEI. CDR3 sequence reads: CASIDGVTDTQYF. The CDR3 bases are TGTGCCAGCATTGACGGGGTCACAGATACGCAGTATTTT. The complete variable domain, with remaining parts taken from reference TRBV2 and TRBJ2-3, reads EPEVTQTPSHQVTQMGQEVILRCVPISNHLYFYWYRQILGQKVEFLVSFYNNEISEKSEIFDDQFSVERPDGSNFTLKIRSTKLEDSAMYFCASIDGVTDTQYFGPGTRLTVL.

This rearrangement joins TRBV11-1 to TRBJ2-1; 11 nucleotides line up with TRBD2. The CDR3 consists of 16 residues. Germline-derived CDR1 and CDR2 are SGHAT and FQDESV (reference sequence). V lost 5 bases, J lost 1 base, and 4 bases stayed unmatched. DNA for the CDR3: TGTGCCAGCAGCCCTGGACTAGCGGGTTCCTACAATGAGCAGTTCTTC. Amino acids: CASSPGLAGSYNEQFF.

This chain uses TRBV5-1 with TRBJ1-2; the match to TRBD1 covers 8 bases. After removal of 4 bases from V and 0 bases from J, the junction contained 5 bases not matched to a gene. The germline gives CDR1 SGHRS, CDR2 YFSETQ. This CDR3 comprises 15 residues. This chain's CDR3 is CASSPGQGANYGYTF. CDR3 in DNA: TGCGCCAGCAGCCCCGGACAGGGTGCTAACTATGGCTACACCTTC.

The chain recombines TRBV3-1 (or the pseudogene TRBV3-2) with TRBJ2-5; 8 bases align to TRBD1. This CDR3 has 12 amino acids. The V and J ends lost 3 bases and 8 bases, in that order; junction bases with no gene match: 2. Germline values: CDR1 LGHDT, CDR2 YNNKEL (reference sequence). Here the CDR3 reads CASSHPGGTQYF. The CDR3 nucleotides read TGTGCCAGCAGCCACCCAGGGGGCACCCAGTACTTC.

The chain joins TRBV5-5 to TRBJ1-6; no reliable D call. With 4 bases removed from V and 7 bases from J, the gap between germline ends came to 15 bases. Looked up from germline, CDR1 is SGHKS and CDR2 is YYEKEE (reference sequence). The CDR3 has 15 residues. The DNA for the CDR3 is TGTGCCAGCAGCGGTAACAGCGGAACAAATTCACCCCTCCACTTT. Translating it yields CASSGNSGTNSPLHF.

This clone was counted once. The rearrangement uses TRBV5-1 and TRBJ1-1; possibly TRBD1 for D (6 bases). The CDR3 contains 14 residues. Germline-derived CDR1 and CDR2 are SGHRS and YFSETQ. V lost 3 bases and J 1 base, leaving 10 bases between the germline ends. CDR3 bases: TGCGCCAGCAGCTCACGAGGGGGGAACACTGAAGCTTTCTTT. As protein: CASSSRGGNTEAFF.

V gene TRBV12-3 or TRBV12-4 combines with J gene TRBJ1-3; no definite D call. V was clipped by 3 bases and J by 4 bases, with 7 bases between them. The CDR3 contains 13 residues. The CDR3: CASSFKRGNTIYF. DNA for the CDR3: TGTGCCAGCAGTTTTAAGAGAGGAAACACCATATATTTT.

This clone has only one observation. The rearrangement links TRBV6-5 to TRBJ2-1; 7 bases match TRBD2. The CDR3 has 15 amino acids. Losses at the gene ends were 2 bases for V and 4 bases for J; bases not matched to a gene: 5. Germline loops: CDR1 MNHEY, CDR2 SVGAGI. The CDR3 DNA is TGTGCCAGCAGTTACGGAGCGGGGATATACAATGAGCAGTTCTTC. Protein sequence: CASSYGAGIYNEQFF.

J is TRBJ1-5 and V is TRBV28; D possibly corresponds to TRBD1 (5 bases). The CDR3 runs 15 residues. Trimming shortened V by 2 bases and J by 7 bases, and 15 bases separated the two germline ends. Per germline, CDR1 MDHEN and CDR2 SYDVKM. Here the CDR3 reads CASSLPGLSGQPQHF. DNA of the CDR3: TGTGCCAGCAGTTTACCGGGGCTTAGCGGGCAGCCCCAGCATTTT.

The CDR3 reads CASSQAYEQYF. CDR3 coding DNA: TGTGCCAGCAGCCAAGCTTACGAGCAGTACTTC. The chain combines TRBV3-1 (or the pseudogene TRBV3-2) with TRBJ2-7, with no clear D. Looked up from germline, CDR1 is LGHDT and CDR2 is YNNKEL (reference sequence). Trimming cost V 1 base and J 4 bases, with 2 bases left between them. The length of the CDR3 is 11 residues.

The chain employs TRBV11-3 and TRBJ2-6, with 9 bases that match TRBD1. CDR3 size: 20 residues. The V segment lost 0 bases and the J segment 0 bases; nucleotides outside the gene matches: 9. CDR1 and CDR2 from the germline V gene are SGHNT and YENEEA. In DNA form, the CDR3 reads TGTGCCAGCAGCTTAGACCCTCCGGGACAGGGAAGCTCTGGGGCCAACGTCCTGACTTTC. This translates into CASSLDPPGQGSSGANVLTF. Using reference TRBV11-3 and TRBJ2-6 for the parts outside the CDR3, the full variable domain is EAGVVQSPRYKIIEKKQPVAFWCNPISGHNTLYWYLQNLGQGPELLIRYENEEAVDDSQLPKDRFSAERLKGVDSTLKIQPAELGDSAVYLCASSLDPPGQGSSGANVLTFGAGSRLTVL.

The rearrangement uses TRBV9 and TRBJ2-2, with D maybe TRBD2 (7 bases). The CDR3 contains 16 residues. Trimming took 0 bases from V and 3 from J, leaving 12 bases between them. Germline lookup yields CDR1 SGDLS and CDR2 YYNGEE. In nucleotides, the CDR3 is TGTGCCAGCAGCGTAGTTTCGGGGGGCGACACCGGGGAGCTGTTTTTT. This translates into CASSVVSGGDTGELFF. The entire variable domain, with the rest obtained from reference TRBV9 and TRBJ2-2, is as follows: DSGVTQTPKHLITATGQRVTLRCSPRSGDLSVYWYQQSLDQGLQFLIQYYNGEERAKGNILERFSAQQFPDLHSELNLSSLELGDSALYFCASSVVSGGDTGELFFGEGSRLTVL.

The V call is TRBV7-8, the J call TRBJ2-7; D possibly corresponds to TRBD2 (6 bases). Germline CDR1 and CDR2: SGHVS and FQNEAQ. V was clipped by 1 base and J by 2 bases, with 15 bases between them. The CDR3 runs to 16 residues. CDR3 DNA sequence: TGTGCCAGCAGCTTAGATGCTAGCGAATACCCCTACGAGCAGTACGTC. Its translation: CASSLDASEYPYEQYV.